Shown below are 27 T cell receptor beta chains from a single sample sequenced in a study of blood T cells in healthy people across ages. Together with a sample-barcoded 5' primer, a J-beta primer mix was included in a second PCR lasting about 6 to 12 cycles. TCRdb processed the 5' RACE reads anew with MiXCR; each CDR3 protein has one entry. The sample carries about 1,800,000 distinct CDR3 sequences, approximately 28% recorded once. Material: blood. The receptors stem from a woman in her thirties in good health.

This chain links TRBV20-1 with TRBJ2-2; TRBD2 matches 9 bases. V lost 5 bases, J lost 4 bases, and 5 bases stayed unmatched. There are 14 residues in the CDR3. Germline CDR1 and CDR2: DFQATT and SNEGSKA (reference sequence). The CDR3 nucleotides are TGCAGTGCTCCAGGGCGGGGGGGCACCGGGGAGCTGTTTTTT. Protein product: CSAPGRGGTGELFF.

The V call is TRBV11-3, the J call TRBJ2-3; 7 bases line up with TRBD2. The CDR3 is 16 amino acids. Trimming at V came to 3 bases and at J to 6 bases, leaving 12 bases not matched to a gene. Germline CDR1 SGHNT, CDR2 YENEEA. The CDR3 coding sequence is TGTGCCAGCAGCTTGAGCGGGGCCGGGTTAGCGGATACGCAGTATTTT. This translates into CASSLSGAGLADTQYF.

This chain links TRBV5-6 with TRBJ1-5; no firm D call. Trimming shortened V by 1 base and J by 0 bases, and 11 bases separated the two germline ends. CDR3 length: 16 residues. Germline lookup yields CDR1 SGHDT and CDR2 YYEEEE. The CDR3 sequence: CASSLFGRLSNQPQHF. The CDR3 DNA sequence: TGTGCCAGCAGCTTGTTCGGCAGGCTTAGCAATCAGCCCCAGCATTTT.

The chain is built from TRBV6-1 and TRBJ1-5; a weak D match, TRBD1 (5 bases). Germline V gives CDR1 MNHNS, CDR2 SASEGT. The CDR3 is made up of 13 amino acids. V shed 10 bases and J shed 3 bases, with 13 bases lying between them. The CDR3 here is CATADGHNQPQHF. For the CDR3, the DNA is TGTGCCACTGCGGACGGACACAATCAGCCCCAGCATTTT.

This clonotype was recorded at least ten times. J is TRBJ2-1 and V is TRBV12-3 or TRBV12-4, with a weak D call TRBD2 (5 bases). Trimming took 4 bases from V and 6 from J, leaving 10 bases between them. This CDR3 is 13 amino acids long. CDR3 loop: CASSSLTINEQFF. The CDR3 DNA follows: TGTGCCAGCAGTTCCTTGACTATCAATGAGCAGTTCTTC.

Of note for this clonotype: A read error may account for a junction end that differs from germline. CDR3 in amino acids: CVSSDTKNEQYF. CDR3 in DNA: TGTGTCAGCAGCGACACCAAAAATGAGCAGTACTTC. The chain uses TRBV7-9 and TRBJ2-4, with D unclear. Germline V gives CDR1 SEHNR, CDR2 FQNEAQ (reference sequence). The CDR3 has 12 residues.

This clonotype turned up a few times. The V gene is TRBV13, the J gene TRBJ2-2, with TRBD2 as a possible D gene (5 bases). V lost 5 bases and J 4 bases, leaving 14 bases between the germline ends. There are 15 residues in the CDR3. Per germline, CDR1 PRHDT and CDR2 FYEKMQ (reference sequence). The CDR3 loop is CASSLGSAITGELFF. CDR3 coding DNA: TGTGCCAGCAGCCTCGGTAGCGCCATCACCGGGGAGCTGTTTTTT.

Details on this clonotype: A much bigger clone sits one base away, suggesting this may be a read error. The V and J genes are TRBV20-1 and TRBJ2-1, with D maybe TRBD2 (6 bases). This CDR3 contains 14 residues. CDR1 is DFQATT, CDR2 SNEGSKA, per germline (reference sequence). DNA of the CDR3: TGCAGTGCTAGAGGCGGGGAAACTACCAATGAGCGGTTCTTC. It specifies CSARGGETTNERFF.

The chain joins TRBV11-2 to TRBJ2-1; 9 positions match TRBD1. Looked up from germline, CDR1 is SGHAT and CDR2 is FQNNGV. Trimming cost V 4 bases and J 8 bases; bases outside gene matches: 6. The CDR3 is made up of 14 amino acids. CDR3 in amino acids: CASSSWDRADEQFF. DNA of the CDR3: TGTGCCAGCAGCTCCTGGGACAGGGCTGATGAGCAGTTCTTC.

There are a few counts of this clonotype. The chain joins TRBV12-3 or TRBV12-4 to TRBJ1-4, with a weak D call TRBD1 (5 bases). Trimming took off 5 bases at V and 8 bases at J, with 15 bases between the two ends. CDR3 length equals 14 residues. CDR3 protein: CASSRDGGEEKLFF. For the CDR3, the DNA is TGTGCCAGCAGTCGGGACGGGGGAGAAGAAAAACTGTTTTTT.

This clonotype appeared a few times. The CDR3 bases are TGTGCCAGCAGTCGAAAGACAGGGAGGGGCACTGAAGCTTTCTTT. The encoded protein is CASSRKTGRGTEAFF. The chain recombines TRBV6-6 with TRBJ1-1; 7 bases agree with TRBD1. The CDR3 totals 15 residues. Germline loops: CDR1 MNHNY, CDR2 SVGAGI (reference sequence). V dropped 5 bases and J dropped 4; count of bases not matched to a gene: 10.

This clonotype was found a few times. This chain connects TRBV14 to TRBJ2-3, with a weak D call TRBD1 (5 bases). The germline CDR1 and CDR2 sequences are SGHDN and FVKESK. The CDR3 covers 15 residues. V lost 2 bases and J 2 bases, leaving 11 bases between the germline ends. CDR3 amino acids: CASSQYRSSTDTQYF. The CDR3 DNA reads TGTGCCAGCAGCCAATACAGGTCCTCCACAGATACGCAGTATTTT.

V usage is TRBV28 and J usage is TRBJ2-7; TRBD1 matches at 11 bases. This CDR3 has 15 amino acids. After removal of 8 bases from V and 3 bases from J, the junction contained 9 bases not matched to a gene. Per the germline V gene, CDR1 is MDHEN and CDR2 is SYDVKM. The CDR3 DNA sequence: TGTGCCAGCTATCGTCCCGGGACAGGGGGCTACGAGCAGTACTTC. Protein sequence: CASYRPGTGGYEQYF.

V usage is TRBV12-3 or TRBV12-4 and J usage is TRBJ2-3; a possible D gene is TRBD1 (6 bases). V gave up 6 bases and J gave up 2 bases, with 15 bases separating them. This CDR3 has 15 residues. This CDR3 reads CASSTGSRITDTQYF. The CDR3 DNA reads TGTGCCAGCAGCACAGGGTCCCGTATCACAGATACGCAGTATTTT.

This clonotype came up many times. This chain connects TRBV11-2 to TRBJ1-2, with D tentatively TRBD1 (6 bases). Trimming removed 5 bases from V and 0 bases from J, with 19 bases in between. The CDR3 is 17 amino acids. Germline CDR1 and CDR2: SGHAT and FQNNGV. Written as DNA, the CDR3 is TGTGCCAGCAGCATTACAGGGAACCAAGGCCCTAACTATGGCTACACCTTC. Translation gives CASSITGNQGPNYGYTF.

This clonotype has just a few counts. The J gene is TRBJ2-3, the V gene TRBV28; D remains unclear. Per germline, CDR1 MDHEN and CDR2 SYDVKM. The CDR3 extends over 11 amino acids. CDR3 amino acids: CGSEHTDTQYF. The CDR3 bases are TGTGGGTCGGAACACACAGATACGCAGTATTTT. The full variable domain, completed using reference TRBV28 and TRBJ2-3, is DVKVTQSSRYLVKRTGEKVFLECVQDMDHENMFWYRQDPGLGLRLIYFSYDVKMKEKGDIPEGYSVSREKKERFSLILESASTNQTSMYLCGSEHTDTQYFGPGTRLTVL.

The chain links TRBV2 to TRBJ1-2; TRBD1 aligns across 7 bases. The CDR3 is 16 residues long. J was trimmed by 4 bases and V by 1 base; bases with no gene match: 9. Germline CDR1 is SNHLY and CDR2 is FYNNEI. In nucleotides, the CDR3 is TGTGCCAGCAGTGAAGGAGGGGGCGCCGAGTTCTATGGCTACACCTTC. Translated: CASSEGGGAEFYGYTF.

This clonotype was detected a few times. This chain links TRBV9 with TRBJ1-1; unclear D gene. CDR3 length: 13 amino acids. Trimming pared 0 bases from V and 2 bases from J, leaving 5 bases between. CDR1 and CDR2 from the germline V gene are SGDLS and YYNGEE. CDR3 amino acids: CASSVDINTEAFF. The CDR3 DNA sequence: TGTGCCAGCAGCGTAGACATTAACACTGAAGCTTTCTTT.

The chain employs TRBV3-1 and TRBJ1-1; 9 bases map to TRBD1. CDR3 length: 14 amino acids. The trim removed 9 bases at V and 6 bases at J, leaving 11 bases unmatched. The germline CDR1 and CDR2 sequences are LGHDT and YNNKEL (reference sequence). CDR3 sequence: CASRNRGLNAEAFF. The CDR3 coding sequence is TGTGCCAGTCGGAACAGGGGGCTAAACGCTGAAGCTTTCTTT.

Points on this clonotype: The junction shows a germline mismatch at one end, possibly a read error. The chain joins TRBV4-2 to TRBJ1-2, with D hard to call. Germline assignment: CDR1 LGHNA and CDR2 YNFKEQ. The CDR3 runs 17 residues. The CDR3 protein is CAGSQTNGRSNLWGYTF. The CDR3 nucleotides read TGTGCCGGCAGCCAAACCAATGGCAGAAGCAACTTATGGGGCTACACCTTC.

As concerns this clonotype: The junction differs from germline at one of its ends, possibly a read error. The CDR3 bases are TGCAGTGCTAGACCGGGAGGACTGCAGGTCTTC. This encodes CSARPGGLQVF. V gene TRBV20-1 combines with J gene TRBJ2-1; 7 bases map to TRBD2. Germline V gene lookup returns CDR1 DFQATT and CDR2 SNEGSKA (reference sequence). The CDR3 is 11 residues long.

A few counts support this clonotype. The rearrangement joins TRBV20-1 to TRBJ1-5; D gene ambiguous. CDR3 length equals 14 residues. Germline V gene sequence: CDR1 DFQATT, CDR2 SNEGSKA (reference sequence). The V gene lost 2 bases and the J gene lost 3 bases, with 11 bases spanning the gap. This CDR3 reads CSARLGQPNQPQHF. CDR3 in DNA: TGCAGTGCTAGACTAGGGCAGCCCAATCAGCCCCAGCATTTT.

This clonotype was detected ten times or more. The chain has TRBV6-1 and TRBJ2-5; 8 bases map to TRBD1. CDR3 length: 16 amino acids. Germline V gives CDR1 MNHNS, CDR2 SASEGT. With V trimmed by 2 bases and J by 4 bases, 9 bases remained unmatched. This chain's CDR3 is CASSEYVTGVRETQYF. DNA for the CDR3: TGTGCCAGCAGTGAATACGTGACAGGGGTTCGAGAGACCCAGTACTTC.

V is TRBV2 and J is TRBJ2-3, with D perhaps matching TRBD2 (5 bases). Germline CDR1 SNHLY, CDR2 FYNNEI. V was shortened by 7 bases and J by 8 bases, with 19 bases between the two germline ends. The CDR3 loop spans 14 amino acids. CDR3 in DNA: TGTGCCAGCATCCCGGAAAAAGACGAGGGTACGCAGTATTTT. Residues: CASIPEKDEGTQYF.

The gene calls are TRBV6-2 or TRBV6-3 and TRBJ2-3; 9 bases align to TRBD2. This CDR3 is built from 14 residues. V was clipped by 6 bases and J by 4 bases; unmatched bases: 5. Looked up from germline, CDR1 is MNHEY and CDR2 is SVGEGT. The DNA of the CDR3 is TGTGCCAGCAGAGCTAGCGGGAATGCAGATACGCAGTATTTT. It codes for CASRASGNADTQYF.

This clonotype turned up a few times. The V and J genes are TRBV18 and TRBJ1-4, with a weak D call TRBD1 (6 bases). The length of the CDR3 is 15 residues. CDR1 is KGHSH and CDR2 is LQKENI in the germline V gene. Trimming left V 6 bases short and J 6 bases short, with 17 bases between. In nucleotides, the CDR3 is TGTGCCAGCTCCCCCGACAGGATTGATGATGAAAAACTGTTTTTT. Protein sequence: CASSPDRIDDEKLFF.

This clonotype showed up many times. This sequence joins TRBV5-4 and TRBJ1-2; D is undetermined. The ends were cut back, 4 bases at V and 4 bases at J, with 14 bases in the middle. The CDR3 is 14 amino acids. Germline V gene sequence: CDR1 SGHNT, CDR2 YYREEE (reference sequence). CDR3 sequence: CASSGAGNPYGYTF. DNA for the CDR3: TGTGCCAGCAGCGGAGCCGGGAACCCCTATGGCTACACCTTC.